Following are 21 T cell receptor beta chains from one sample sequenced in a study of blood T cell repertoires in COVID-19. The assay was immunoSEQ multiplex PCR, and TCRdb's table has in-frame clones only and misses some. The sample lists about 230,000 clones; around four fifths were seen once. Sequenced sample: peripheral blood. These receptors were taken from an older man with acute or convalescent COVID-19.

The J gene is TRBJ1-3, the V gene TRBV5-1; D is perhaps TRBD1 (6 bases). This CDR3 has 16 residues. In germline, CDR1 is SGHRS, CDR2 YFSETQ. Trimming shortened V by 1 base and J by 2 bases, and 13 bases separated the two germline ends. The CDR3 bases are TGCGCCAGCAGCTTGCTGGGGTGGGACACTGGAAACACCATATATTTT. Its protein product is CASSLLGWDTGNTIYF.

CDR3 DNA sequence: TGTGCCAGTAGTCCCGGGCAGGGCCATAACTATGGCTACACCTTC. This translates into CASSPGQGHNYGYTF. This chain joins TRBV19 and TRBJ1-2; tentative D call: TRBD1 (5 bases). There are 15 residues in the CDR3. The germline CDR1 and CDR2 sequences are LNHDA and SQIVND (reference sequence). V was shortened by 5 bases and J by 1 base, with 14 bases between the two germline ends.

The chain uses TRBV30 and TRBJ1-2; no definite D call. The CDR3 is 11 amino acids. Looked up from germline, CDR1 is GTSNPN and CDR2 is SVGIG (reference sequence). Trimming pared 2 bases from V and 2 bases from J, leaving 3 bases between. CDR3 in amino acids: CAWSQNYGYTF. As DNA, the CDR3 is TGTGCCTGGAGTCAAAACTATGGCTACACCTTC.

The V and J genes are TRBV5-5 and TRBJ2-5, with 9 bases fitting TRBD1. Germline CDR1 and CDR2: SGHKS and YYEKEE (reference sequence). This CDR3 is 15 amino acids long. The J segment lost 3 bases and the V segment lost 2 bases, leaving 5 bases of the junction unmatched. The CDR3 protein is CASSFSTGGEETQYF. The CDR3 DNA is TGTGCCAGCAGCTTTTCCACAGGGGGCGAAGAGACCCAGTACTTC.

The chain carries TRBV15 and TRBJ1-5; TRBD1 is a possible D gene (5 bases). Germline CDR1 LNHNV, CDR2 YYDKDF (reference sequence). The CDR3 is made up of 13 amino acids. Trimming took off 5 bases at V and 1 base at J, with 6 bases between the two ends. The CDR3 DNA sequence: TGTGCCACCAGCTCAGGGAGCAATCAGCCCCAGCATTTT. Residues: CATSSGSNQPQHF.

This clone has just a few counts. This chain uses TRBV7-9 with TRBJ1-1; TRBD1 is a possible D gene (6 bases). Between the trimmed V and J ends, which lost 3 bases and 3 bases, there was a span of 17 bases. CDR1 and CDR2 (germline): SEHNR, FQNEAQ (reference sequence). The CDR3 is made up of 16 amino acids. The CDR3 sequence is CASSFGGARRDTEAFF. The CDR3 DNA is TGTGCCAGCAGCTTCGGGGGGGCGAGACGGGACACTGAAGCTTTCTTT.

The CDR3 DNA sequence: TGTGCCAGCAGACCCGGGACGGGGGGCACCGGGGAGCTGTTTTTT. This gives the protein CASRPGTGGTGELFF. The V gene is TRBV6-6, the J gene TRBJ2-2, with 7 bases aligning to TRBD2. The J segment lost 4 bases and the V segment lost 6 bases, leaving 8 bases of the junction unmatched. This CDR3 has 15 residues. In germline, CDR1 is MNHNY, CDR2 SVGAGI (reference sequence).

On this clone: Other DNA sequences in this sample translate to the same CDR3. The chain uses TRBV28 and TRBJ2-7, with TRBD2 identical over 12 bases. Germline V gives CDR1 MDHEN, CDR2 SYDVKM. V gave up 6 bases and J gave up 2 bases; unmatched junction bases: 5. The CDR3 covers 15 residues. CDR3 region: CASRGGLAGPYEQYF. DNA for the CDR3: TGTGCCAGCAGAGGAGGACTAGCGGGGCCCTACGAGCAGTACTTC.

The rearrangement links TRBV5-8 to TRBJ2-5; 8 bases map to TRBD1. The CDR3 is 17 amino acids. Trimming at V came to 1 base and at J to 7 bases, leaving 15 bases not matched to a gene. Germline V lookup: CDR1 SGHTS, CDR2 YDEGEE. CDR3 sequence (DNA): TGTGCCAGCAGCTTGTCAGTCCAGGGGGCCCGTGTTGGGACCCAGTACTTC. It is translated as CASSLSVQGARVGTQYF.

The J gene is TRBJ2-3, the V gene TRBV9; the match to TRBD1 covers 7 bases. This CDR3 has 15 residues. The germline V gene has CDR1 SGDLS and CDR2 YYNGEE. The V and J ends lost 5 bases and 2 bases, in that order; junction bases with no gene match: 8. Written as DNA, the CDR3 is TGTGCCAGCAGTCCCGGACAGGAGCCCACAGATACGCAGTATTTT. It codes for CASSPGQEPTDTQYF.

CDR3 loop: CASSRLGWTSGDNEQFF. The CDR3 coding sequence is TGCGCCAGCAGCCGTTTGGGTTGGACTAGCGGCGACAATGAGCAGTTCTTC. V is TRBV5-1 and J is TRBJ2-1; 10 bases are a match to TRBD2. The length of the CDR3 is 17 residues. The germline gives CDR1 SGHRS, CDR2 YFSETQ. V shed 4 bases and J 5 bases; nucleotides not matched to a gene: 12. Looking up the rest from reference TRBV5-1 and TRBJ2-1 gives the full variable domain: KAGVTQTPRYLIKTRGQQVTLSCSPISGHRSVSWYQQTPGQGLQFLFEYFSETQRNKGNFPGRFSGRQFSNSRSEMNVSTLELGDSALYLCASSRLGWTSGDNEQFFGPGTRLTVL.

The rearrangement joins TRBV7-2 to TRBJ1-6, with D uncertain. Germline V CDR1 and CDR2: SGHTA, FQGNSA. Trimming stripped 5 bases from V and 7 bases from J, with 15 bases between. The CDR3 runs 15 residues. The CDR3 bases are TGTGCCAGCAGCCAAGTGGGCAGCCTGAATTCACCCCTCCACTTT. Its protein is CASSQVGSLNSPLHF.

The chain links TRBV6-5 to TRBJ1-3; TRBD1 might be the D (5 bases). The germline V gene encodes CDR1 MNHEY and CDR2 SVGAGI. This CDR3 is built from 12 residues. The ends were cut back, 7 bases at V and 1 base at J, with 5 bases in the middle. The CDR3 spells CASTGSGNTIYF. In DNA, the CDR3 is TGTGCCAGCACAGGGTCTGGAAACACCATATATTTT.

This clone is a singleton in its sample. The rearrangement uses TRBV7-2 and TRBJ1-1; a possible D gene is TRBD1 (5 bases). Trimming left V 6 bases short and J 6 bases short, with 23 bases between. CDR1 is SGHTA and CDR2 is FQGNSA in the germline V gene. The CDR3 runs 16 residues. The CDR3 here is CASRKAPGTPGAEAFF. The DNA of the CDR3 is TGTGCCAGCAGAAAAGCTCCCGGGACCCCGGGAGCTGAAGCTTTCTTT.

This chain links TRBV28 with TRBJ2-7; TRBD1 aligns across 8 bases. Germline V lookup: CDR1 MDHEN, CDR2 SYDVKM. The ends lost 3 bases at V and 5 bases at J; junction bases unmatched: 9. This CDR3 spans 15 amino acids. Written as DNA, the CDR3 is TGTGCCAGCAGTTTCTCAGGGGGCGGTTGGAACGAGCAGTACTTC. Its translation: CASSFSGGGWNEQYF.

The V call is TRBV29-1, the J call TRBJ2-7; 7 bases are shared with TRBD1. J lost 5 bases, V lost 3 bases, and 4 bases had no gene match. CDR3 length: 12 residues. CDR1 SQVTM and CDR2 ANQGSEA come from the germline V gene. CDR3 loop: CSVERGPNEQYF. The CDR3 coding sequence is TGCAGCGTTGAGAGGGGGCCCAACGAGCAGTACTTC.

V usage is TRBV12-3 or TRBV12-4 and J usage is TRBJ1-6; the D is unclear. This CDR3 has 12 amino acids. V gave up 4 bases and J gave up 7 bases, with 5 bases separating them. CDR3 residues: CASSSENSPLHF. CDR3 DNA sequence: TGTGCCAGCAGTTCGGAGAATTCACCCCTCCACTTT.

This clone was picked up a small number of times. This chain links TRBV27 with TRBJ1-1; D is uncertain. This CDR3 comprises 13 residues. V dropped 3 bases and J dropped 10 bases, with 15 bases sitting between them. Germline V gene lookup returns CDR1 MNHEY and CDR2 SMNVEV (reference sequence). Written as DNA, the CDR3 is TGTGCCAGCAGTTTTGGCATCCTTGCGGCAGCTTTCTTT. Translated: CASSFGILAAAFF.

The genes are TRBV28 and TRBJ1-5, with a weak D call TRBD1 (5 bases). The CDR3 has 15 residues. V lost 7 bases and J lost 6, with 19 bases in between. CDR1 MDHEN and CDR2 SYDVKM come from the germline V gene. CDR3 coding DNA: TGTGCCAGCACCTCCCAGGGCGGGGGGGGTCAGCCCCAGCATTTT. This gives the protein CASTSQGGGGQPQHF. Full variable domain (missing parts from reference TRBV28 and TRBJ1-5): DVKVTQSSRYLVKRTGEKVFLECVQDMDHENMFWYRQDPGLGLRLIYFSYDVKMKEKGDIPEGYSVSREKKERFSLILESASTNQTSMYLCASTSQGGGGQPQHFGDGTRLSIL.

The chain couples TRBV19 to TRBJ2-1, with 10 bases fitting TRBD2. The CDR3 has 15 residues. Germline assignment: CDR1 LNHDA and CDR2 SQIVND (reference sequence). J was trimmed by 4 bases and V by 9 bases; bases with no gene match: 9. CDR3 nucleotide sequence: TGTGCCAGCGCCTATAGCGGGAGGCAATACAATGAGCAGTTCTTC. It encodes CASAYSGRQYNEQFF. The full variable domain, completed using reference TRBV19 and TRBJ2-1, is DGGITQSPKYLFRKEGQNVTLSCEQNLNHDAMYWYRQDPGQGLRLIYYSQIVNDFQKGDIAEGYSVSREKKESFPLTVTSAQKNPTAFYLCASAYSGRQYNEQFFGPGTRLTVL.

The genes are TRBV2 and TRBJ1-5; TRBD1 might be the D (5 bases). V was trimmed by 0 bases and J by 3 bases, leaving 12 bases between them. The germline CDR1 and CDR2 sequences are SNHLY and FYNNEI. CDR3 size: 16 residues. The DNA for the CDR3 is TGTGCCAGCAGTGAAGCGCCGGGGGGGGTCAATCAGCCCCAGCATTTT. Protein: CASSEAPGGVNQPQHF.